What follows is one TCR beta chain and its context. Its cognate antigen has yet to be identified. No per-base quality is available; no much larger clone lies one base away. The sample is drawn from a study of radiotherapy plus CTLA-4 blockade in lung cancer listed by TCRdb under 2018. Regarding the complete study: Objective responses occurred in about 20% of enrolled patients, and over 30% achieved disease control. Study-wide conclusions, independent of this receptor: The strongest predictors of response, as reported, were early dynamic changes in blood T cell clones along with a rise in serum interferon-beta after radiation. After treatment with radiotherapy and ipilimumab, TCR clones that originated in tumors expanded in peripheral blood.

From a lookup of the germline V gene, CDR1 and CDR2 are MNHNS and SASEGT. The CDR3, from cysteine to phenylalanine, totals 13 residues. Kept here is only the CDR3 DNA, which spans 39 bases and is read in frame from base 1. Unmatched junction bases come to 6, with V trimmed by 5 bases and J by 6 bases. Receptor amplification or capture employed the immunoSEQ multiplex PCR assay. TCRdb mirrors the immuneACCESS table, restricted to in-frame sequences. Some clones are absent from its copies; in checked studies, under half trace to an unresolved V gene, and the reason for the others is unknown. The sample yields approximately 78,000 clones; around four fifths were counted once. The top ten constitute roughly 7% of the sample. In this study, focal radiation therapy paired with CTLA-4 blockade (ipilimumab) was tested in patients who had chemo-refractory metastatic non-small-cell lung cancer.

Sequencing was performed on peripheral blood, taken from a patient treated with radiotherapy plus ipilimumab. This receptor was taken from a human donor with non-small cell lung cancer who had a complete response to radiotherapy plus ipilimumab. The V and J segments used are TRBV6-1 and TRBJ2-7; 8 middle bases align to TRBD1. CDR3 loop: CASSQDRESEQYF. The nucleotide sequence reads as follows: TGTGCCAGCAGTCAGGACAGGGAGAGCGAGCAGTACTTC.